This T cell receptor beta chain was retrieved from a study of blood T cell repertoires in COVID-19. Study-wide background: The samples span acute and convalescent COVID-19 from the United States, Italy and Spain. Sample material is recorded as cDNA or gDNA derived from T cells, B-cell-depleted T cells, or PBMCs.

The authors' processing: Using reference gene primer amplification, nucleated cell counts were estimated. Assay used: immunoSEQ multiplex PCR; TCRdb lists only in-frame clones, some missing. From that table come the V and J calls and clone size; the DNA was used to work out D and trimming. The sample consists of tens of thousands of clones, approximately 90% of them appearing once. The CDR3 runs to 15 residues. Germline trimming cut 6 bases from V and 3 bases from J; bases unmatched to any gene: 8. The germline V gene encodes CDR1 SGHTS and CDR2 YDEGEE. Only one count was recorded for this clone. This chain uses TRBV5-8 with TRBJ2-3; 9 bases fit TRBD2. Input material: peripheral blood. The receptor was derived from a human donor in a cohort sampled during active COVID-19. CDR3 sequence reads: CASIRGGAVTDTQYF. The CDR3 DNA follows: TGTGCCAGCATCCGCGGGGGGGCCGTGACAGATACGCAGTATTTT. The whole variable domain, filled in from reference TRBV5-8 and TRBJ2-3, reads EAGVTQSPTHLIKTRGQQATLRCSPISGHTSVYWYQQALGLGLQFLLWYDEGEERNRGNFPPRFSGRQFPNYSSELNVNALELEDSALYLCASIRGGAVTDTQYFGPGTRLTVL.